This TCR beta chain was sequenced during a study of T cell responses to AZD1222 COVID-19 vaccine. CDR1 DFQATT and CDR2 SNEGSKA come from the germline V gene (reference sequence). The CDR3 length is 14 residues. V trimming: 3 bases; J trimming: 6 bases; junction bases outside the gene matches: 11. Sequencing used immunoSEQ multiplex PCR; TCRdb keeps in-frame clones, though not all of them. Altogether around 96,000 clones are present, around nine tenths being singletons, with the ten largest covering less than 3%. The clonotype comes from an adult in good health. V and J are TRBV20-1 and TRBJ2-7, with 7 bases identical to TRBD2. The specimen was peripheral blood, collected on day 0 of AZD1222 vaccination. The CDR3 region is CSASFRRGRSEQYF. CDR3 DNA sequence: TGCAGTGCTAGTTTTCGGCGGGGGAGGAGCGAGCAGTACTTC.